This record concerns one TCR beta chain sequence. This entry is derived from a study of blood T cell repertoires in COVID-19. Study-level background: COVID-19 samples collected from the United States, Italy and Spain covered acute and convalescent phases. PBMCs, B-cell-depleted T cells, or T cells provided the cDNA or gDNA that made up the material.

Authors' data handling: From reference gene primer amplification, estimates of nucleated cell counts were derived. TCRdb's copy holds only in-frame clones and misses some; the assay was immunoSEQ multiplex PCR. Clonal size and the V and J genes are those of that table, whereas D and trimming came from the DNA. The table has around 120,000 clones, roughly 84% seen once; the top ten hold 2.1%. This clonotype originated in a human donor in a cohort sampled during active COVID-19. Specimen: peripheral blood.

The CDR3 region is CASSESGTGLYGYTF. The CDR3 coding sequence is TGTGCCAGCAGTGAATCGGGGACTGGGCTCTATGGCTACACCTTC. V is TRBV6-1 and J is TRBJ1-2, with D tentatively TRBD1 (5 bases). Trimming shortened V by 2 bases and J by 4 bases, and 14 bases separated the two germline ends. The CDR3 is made up of 15 amino acids. Germline V gives CDR1 MNHNS, CDR2 SASEGT.